This TCR beta chain was obtained from a study of response to subunit inactivated influenza vaccine. Regarding the study as a whole: Authors suggested each seasonal flu vaccination may recruit only limited numbers of new T cells.

A note on this clonotype: The antigen is not known.

Trimming pared 4 bases from V and 1 base from J, leaving 10 bases between. Per germline, CDR1 SGHDN and CDR2 FVKESK. This CDR3 is built from 15 residues. TCRdb reanalysed the RT-PCR reads using MiXCR and keeps one entry per CDR3 protein. The table has roughly 700,000 distinct CDR3 sequences, about 15% seen once. The sequenced sample was PBMCs from blood, obtained roughly 15 days before vaccination. This sequence was found in a man aged 45-60 years who received an inactivated influenza vaccine. V and J are TRBV14 and TRBJ2-2; D is unclear. The CDR3 DNA reads TGTGCCAGCAGCCGAAGGGTTTTGAACACCGGGGAGCTGTTTTTT. Translation: CASSRRVLNTGELFF.